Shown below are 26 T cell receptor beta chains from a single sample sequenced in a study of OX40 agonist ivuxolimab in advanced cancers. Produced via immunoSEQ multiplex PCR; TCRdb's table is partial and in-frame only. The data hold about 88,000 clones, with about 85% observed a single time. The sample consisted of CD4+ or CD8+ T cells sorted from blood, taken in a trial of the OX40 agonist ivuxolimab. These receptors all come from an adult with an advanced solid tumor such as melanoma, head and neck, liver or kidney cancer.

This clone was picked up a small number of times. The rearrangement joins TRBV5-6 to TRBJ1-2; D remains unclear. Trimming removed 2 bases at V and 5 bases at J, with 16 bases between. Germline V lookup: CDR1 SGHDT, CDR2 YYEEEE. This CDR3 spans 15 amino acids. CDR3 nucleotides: TGTGCCAGCAGCTTCCGTATGGGCCTGGGGTATGGCTACACCTTC. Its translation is CASSFRMGLGYGYTF.

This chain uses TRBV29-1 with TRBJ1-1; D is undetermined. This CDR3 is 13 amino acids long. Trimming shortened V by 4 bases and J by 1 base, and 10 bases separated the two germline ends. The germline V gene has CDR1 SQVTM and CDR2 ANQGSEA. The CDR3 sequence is CSVASGRNTEAFF. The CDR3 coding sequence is TGCAGCGTTGCCAGCGGGCGGAACACTGAAGCTTTCTTT.

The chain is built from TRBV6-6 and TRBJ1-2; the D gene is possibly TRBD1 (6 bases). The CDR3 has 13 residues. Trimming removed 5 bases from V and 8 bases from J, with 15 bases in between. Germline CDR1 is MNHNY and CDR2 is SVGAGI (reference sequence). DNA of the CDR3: TGTGCCAGCAGTCTCCAAGGGGGGGGCGGCTACACCTTC. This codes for CASSLQGGGGYTF.

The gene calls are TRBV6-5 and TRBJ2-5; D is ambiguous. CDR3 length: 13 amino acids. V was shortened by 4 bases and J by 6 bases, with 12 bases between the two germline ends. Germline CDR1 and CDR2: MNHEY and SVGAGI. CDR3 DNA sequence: TGTGCCAGCAGTTCCTGGGGTGGGAAGACCCAGTACTTC. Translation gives CASSSWGGKTQYF.

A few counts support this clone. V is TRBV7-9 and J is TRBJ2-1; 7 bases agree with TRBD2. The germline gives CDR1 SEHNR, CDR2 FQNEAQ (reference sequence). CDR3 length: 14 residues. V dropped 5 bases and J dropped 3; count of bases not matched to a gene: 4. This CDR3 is CASSDRDYYNEQFF. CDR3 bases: TGTGCCAGCAGCGACCGGGACTACTACAATGAGCAGTTCTTC.

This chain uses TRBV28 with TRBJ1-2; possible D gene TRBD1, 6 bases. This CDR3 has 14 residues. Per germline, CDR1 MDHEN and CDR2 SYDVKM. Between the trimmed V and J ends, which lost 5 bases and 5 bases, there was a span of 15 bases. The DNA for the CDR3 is TGTGCCAGCAGTCTCGCCCGAACAGGGTATGGCTACACCTTC. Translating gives CASSLARTGYGYTF.

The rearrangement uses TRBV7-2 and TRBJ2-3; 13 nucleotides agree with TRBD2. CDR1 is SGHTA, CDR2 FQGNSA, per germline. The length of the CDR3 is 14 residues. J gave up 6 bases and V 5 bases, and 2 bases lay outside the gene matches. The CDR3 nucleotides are TGTGCCAGCAGCAAGGGACTAGCGGGGGATACGCAGTATTTT. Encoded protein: CASSKGLAGDTQYF.

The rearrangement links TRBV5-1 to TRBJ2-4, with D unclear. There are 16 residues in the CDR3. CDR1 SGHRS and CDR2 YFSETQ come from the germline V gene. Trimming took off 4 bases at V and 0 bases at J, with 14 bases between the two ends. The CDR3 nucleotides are TGCGCCAGCAGCCCAGGTTCGAATCTAGCCAAAAACATTCAGTACTTC. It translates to CASSPGSNLAKNIQYF.

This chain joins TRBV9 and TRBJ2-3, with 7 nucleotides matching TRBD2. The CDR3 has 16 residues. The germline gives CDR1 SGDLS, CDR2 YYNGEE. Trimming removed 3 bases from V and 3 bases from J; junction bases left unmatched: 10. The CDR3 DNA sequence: TGTGCCAGCAGCGCCCCTGGCGGGAGTTTAACAGATACGCAGTATTTT. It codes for CASSAPGGSLTDTQYF.

The CDR3 DNA reads as TGTGCCACCAGCAGAGATCGAAGAGCAGGACAGGGGGCGGTAGATACGCAGTATTTT. Amino acid sequence: CATSRDRRAGQGAVDTQYF. This chain joins TRBV15 and TRBJ2-3; 11 bases match TRBD1. The V segment lost 0 bases and the J segment 5 bases; nucleotides outside the gene matches: 13. The CDR3 is made up of 19 amino acids. Germline values: CDR1 LNHNV, CDR2 YYDKDF (reference sequence).

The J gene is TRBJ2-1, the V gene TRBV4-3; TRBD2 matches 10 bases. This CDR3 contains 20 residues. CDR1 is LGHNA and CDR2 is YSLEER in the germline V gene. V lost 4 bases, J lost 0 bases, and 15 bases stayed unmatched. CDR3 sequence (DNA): TGCGCCAGCAGCCTGACTAGGTCTAGCGGGAGTATAGCCTCCTACAATGAGCAGTTCTTC. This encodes CASSLTRSSGSIASYNEQFF.

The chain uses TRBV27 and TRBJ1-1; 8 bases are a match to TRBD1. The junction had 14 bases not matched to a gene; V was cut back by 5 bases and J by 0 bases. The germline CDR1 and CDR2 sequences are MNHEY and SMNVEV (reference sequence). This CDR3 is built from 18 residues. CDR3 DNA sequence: TGTGCCAGCAGTCCCCAGGGGGCGAGGTTTTCGGTGAACACTGAAGCTTTCTTT. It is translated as CASSPQGARFSVNTEAFF.

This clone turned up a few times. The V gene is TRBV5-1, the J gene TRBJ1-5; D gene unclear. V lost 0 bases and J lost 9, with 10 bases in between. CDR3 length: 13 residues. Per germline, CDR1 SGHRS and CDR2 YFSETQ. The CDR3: CASSLAGSWPQHF. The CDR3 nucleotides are TGCGCCAGCAGCTTGGCGGGCAGCTGGCCCCAGCATTTT.

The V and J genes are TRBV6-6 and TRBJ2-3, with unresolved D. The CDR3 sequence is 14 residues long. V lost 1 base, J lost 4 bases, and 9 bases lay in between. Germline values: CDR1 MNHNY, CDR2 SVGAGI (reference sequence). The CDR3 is CASSYFGFSDTQYF. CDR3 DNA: TGTGCCAGCAGTTACTTCGGCTTCTCAGATACGCAGTATTTT.

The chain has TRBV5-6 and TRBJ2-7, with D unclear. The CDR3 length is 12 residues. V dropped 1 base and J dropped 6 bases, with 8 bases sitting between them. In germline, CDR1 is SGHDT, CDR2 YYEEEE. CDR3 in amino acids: CASSLTVTEQYV. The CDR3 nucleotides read TGTGCCAGCAGCTTGACAGTTACCGAGCAGTACGTC.

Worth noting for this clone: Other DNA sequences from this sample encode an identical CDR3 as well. The CDR3, as DNA: TGCGCCAGCAGCTTGGGGACAGGGGATGGCTACACCTTC. It codes for CASSLGTGDGYTF. The J gene is TRBJ1-2, the V gene TRBV5-1; TRBD1 agrees at 9 bases. CDR1 and CDR2 (germline): SGHRS, YFSETQ. The CDR3 totals 13 residues. J was trimmed by 6 bases and V by 0 bases; bases with no gene match: 0.

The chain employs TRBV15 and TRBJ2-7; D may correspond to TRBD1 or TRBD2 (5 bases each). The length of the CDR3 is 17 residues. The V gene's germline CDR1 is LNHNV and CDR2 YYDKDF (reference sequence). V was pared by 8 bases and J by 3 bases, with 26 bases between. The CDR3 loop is CATEKRQGMDSYYEQYF. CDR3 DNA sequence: TGTGCCACCGAAAAAAGGCAGGGAATGGACTCTTACTACGAGCAGTACTTC.

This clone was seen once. The DNA of the CDR3 is TGTGCCAGCCACCATAGTGGCGGGGAGACCCAGTACTTC. This translates into CASHHSGGETQYF. The gene calls are TRBV7-2 and TRBJ2-5; perhaps TRBD2 as D (5 bases). Germline CDR1 is SGHTA and CDR2 is FQGNSA. This CDR3 comprises 13 residues. The V and J ends lost 8 bases and 5 bases respectively, with 15 bases between them.

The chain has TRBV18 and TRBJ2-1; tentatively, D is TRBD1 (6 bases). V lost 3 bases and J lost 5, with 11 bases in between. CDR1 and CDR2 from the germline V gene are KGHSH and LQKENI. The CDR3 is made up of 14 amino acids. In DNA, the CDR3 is TGTGCCAGCTCACCGTCGGGACAAAACAATGAGCAGTTCTTC. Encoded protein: CASSPSGQNNEQFF.

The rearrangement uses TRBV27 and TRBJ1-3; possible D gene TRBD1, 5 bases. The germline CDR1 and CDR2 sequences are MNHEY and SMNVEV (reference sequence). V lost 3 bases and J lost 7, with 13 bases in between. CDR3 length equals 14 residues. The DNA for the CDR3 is TGTGCCAGCAGTTTTATGGGAAGGGGCAACACCATATATTTT. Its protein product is CASSFMGRGNTIYF.

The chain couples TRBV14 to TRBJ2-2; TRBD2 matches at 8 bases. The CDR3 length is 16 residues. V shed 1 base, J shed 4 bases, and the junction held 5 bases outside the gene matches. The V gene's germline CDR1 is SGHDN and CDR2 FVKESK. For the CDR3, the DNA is TGTGCCAGCAGCCAAGGTGTGCGGGGGGCCACCGGGGAGCTGTTTTTT. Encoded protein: CASSQGVRGATGELFF. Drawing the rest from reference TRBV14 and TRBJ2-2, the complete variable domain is EAGVTQFPSHSVIEKGQTVTLRCDPISGHDNLYWYRRVMGKEIKFLLHFVKESKQDESGMPNNRFLAERTGGTYSTLKVQPAELEDSGVYFCASSQGVRGATGELFFGEGSRLTVL.

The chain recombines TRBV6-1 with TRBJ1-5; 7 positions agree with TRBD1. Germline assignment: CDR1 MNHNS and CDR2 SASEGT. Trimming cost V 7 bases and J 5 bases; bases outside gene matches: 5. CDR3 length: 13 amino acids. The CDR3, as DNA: TGTGCCAGCAAGGGGACAGCCGATCAGCCCCAGCATTTT. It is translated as CASKGTADQPQHF.

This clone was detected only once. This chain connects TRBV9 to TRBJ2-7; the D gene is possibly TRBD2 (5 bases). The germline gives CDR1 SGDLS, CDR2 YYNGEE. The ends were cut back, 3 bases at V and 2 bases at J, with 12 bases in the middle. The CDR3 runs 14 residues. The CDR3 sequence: CASSASGRAYEQYF. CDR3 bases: TGTGCCAGCAGCGCCAGCGGAAGGGCCTACGAGCAGTACTTC.

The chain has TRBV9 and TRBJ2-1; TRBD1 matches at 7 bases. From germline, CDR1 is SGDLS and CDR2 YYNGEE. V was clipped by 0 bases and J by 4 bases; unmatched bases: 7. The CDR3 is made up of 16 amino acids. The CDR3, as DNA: TGTGCCAGCAGCGTAGGCACAAAACAGGGGTACAATGAGCAGTTCTTC. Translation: CASSVGTKQGYNEQFF.

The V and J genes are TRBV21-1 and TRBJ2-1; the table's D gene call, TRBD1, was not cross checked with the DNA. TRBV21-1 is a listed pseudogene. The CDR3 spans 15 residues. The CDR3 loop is CASSPGGGGRDEQFF. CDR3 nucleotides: TGTGCCAGCAGCCCAGGCGGAGGGGGCCGGGATGAGCAGTTCTTC.

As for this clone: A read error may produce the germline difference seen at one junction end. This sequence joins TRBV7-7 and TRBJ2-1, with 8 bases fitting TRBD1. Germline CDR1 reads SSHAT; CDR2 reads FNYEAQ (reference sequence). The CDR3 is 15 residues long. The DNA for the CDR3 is TGTGCTAGCAGCTTACTCAGGGGGCAGGTGGGTGAGCAGTTCTTC. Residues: CASSLLRGQVGEQFF.